Shown below are 14 T cell receptor beta chains from a single sample sequenced in a study of patients and donors after allogeneic stem cell transplantation (dated by TCRdb to 2020 to 2021). Library generation was performed with RT-PCR. Sequenced on a NextSeq 550. TCRdb reworked the public reads: Q25 trimming with fastp, MiXCR clone assembly, productive beta chains retained. Every CDR3 protein is listed once, alongside the most common genes and DNA of its rows. The sample has about 100,000 distinct CDR3 sequences on record, 35% of them singletons. Together, the top ten hold roughly 27% of the sample. The source material was blood, either unsorted or a sorted T cell fraction (not recorded which). The receptors were gathered from a human donor who was either an allogeneic HSCT recipient or a stem cell or donor lymphocyte infusion donor (not recorded which). It is not recorded whose cells these are; they may come from a transplant donor.

The table lists this clonotype with a few counts. The chain links TRBV12-3 or TRBV12-4 to TRBJ2-2; no clear D. Trimming removed 7 bases from V and 6 bases from J, with 12 bases in between. The CDR3 extends over 13 amino acids. The CDR3 sequence is CASMAVVPGELFF. The CDR3 DNA sequence: TGTGCCAGCATGGCCGTAGTGCCCGGGGAGCTGTTTTTT.

The chain joins TRBV5-6 to TRBJ2-3; D call uncertain. V gave up 1 base and J gave up 1 base, with 4 bases separating them. Germline V gene sequence: CDR1 SGHDT, CDR2 YYEEEE. The CDR3 spans 13 residues. The CDR3 nucleotides read TGTGCCAGCAGCTTGCCAGGCACAGATACGCAGTATTTT. It yields the protein CASSLPGTDTQYF.

This chain connects TRBV24-1 to TRBJ2-3; D may correspond to TRBD1 or TRBD2 (5 bases each). Trimming took off 2 bases at V and 9 bases at J, with 20 bases between the two ends. In germline, CDR1 is KGHDR, CDR2 SFDVKD. The CDR3 contains 16 residues. The CDR3 loop is CATSDSVLGRGETQYF. The CDR3 coding sequence is TGTGCCACCAGTGATTCTGTTTTGGGACGAGGGGAGACGCAGTATTTT.

This clonotype has just one count. The V gene is TRBV2, the J gene TRBJ2-5; D is perhaps TRBD1 (6 bases). The germline V gene has CDR1 SNHLY and CDR2 FYNNEI. This CDR3 spans 14 amino acids. V was clipped by 6 bases and J by 1 base, with 12 bases between them. The CDR3 DNA reads TGTGCCAGCAGCAGATCGGACAGCCAAGAGACCCAGTACTTC. Protein sequence: CASSRSDSQETQYF.

This chain joins TRBV29-1 and TRBJ1-3; D is possibly TRBD1 (5 bases). The V gene lost 4 bases and the J gene lost 0 bases, with 10 bases spanning the gap. Germline V gene data show CDR1 as SQVTM and CDR2 as ANQGSEA. The CDR3 has 14 amino acids. CDR3 bases: TGCAGCGTTGCAGGGACGAACTCTGGAAACACCATATATTTT. This encodes CSVAGTNSGNTIYF.

This clonotype was counted once. The chain recombines TRBV20-1 with TRBJ2-3; tentative D call: TRBD1 (6 bases). In germline, CDR1 is DFQATT, CDR2 SNEGSKA (reference sequence). The V end was cut by 6 bases, the J end by 5 bases, with 18 bases between. The CDR3 covers 14 residues. CDR3 in amino acids: CSAPRTQGLDTQYF. In DNA form, the CDR3 reads TGCAGTGCCCCCCGTACGCAGGGGTTAGATACGCAGTATTTT.

The chain carries TRBV29-1 and TRBJ2-7, with D possibly being TRBD1 (6 bases). This CDR3 contains 12 residues. The germline V and J ends were trimmed by 4 bases and 3 bases, with 10 bases remaining between them. The germline gives CDR1 SQVTM, CDR2 ANQGSEA. The CDR3 loop reads CSVGGQGYEQYF. The CDR3 coding sequence is TGCAGCGTTGGGGGGCAGGGCTACGAGCAGTACTTC.

This clonotype was counted only a few times. The chain carries TRBV7-2 and TRBJ1-5, with 7 bases aligning to TRBD1. V shed 2 bases and J 6 bases; nucleotides not matched to a gene: 10. The CDR3 contains 16 residues. The germline V gene encodes CDR1 SGHTA and CDR2 FQGNSA. The CDR3 region is CASSLNPGQVGQPQHF. Here the CDR3 DNA reads TGTGCCAGCAGCTTAAACCCCGGACAGGTGGGTCAGCCCCAGCATTTT.

The rearrangement links TRBV12-3 or TRBV12-4 to TRBJ2-2; unclear D gene. This CDR3 has 15 amino acids. With 5 bases removed from V and 1 base from J, the gap between germline ends came to 11 bases. CDR3 sequence (DNA): TGTGCCAGCAGTGCAGTCTGGGGGAACACCGGGGAGCTGTTTTTT. This gives the protein CASSAVWGNTGELFF.

The V and J genes are TRBV6-2 or TRBV6-3 and TRBJ2-1; 7 nucleotides line up with TRBD2. CDR1 and CDR2 from the germline V gene are MNHEY and SVGEGT. V shed 7 bases, J shed 4 bases, and the junction held 10 bases outside the gene matches. The CDR3 runs to 15 residues. DNA for the CDR3: TGTGCCAGCACTGAACGGGACTACCTTTACAATGAGCAGTTCTTC. Translation: CASTERDYLYNEQFF.

The chain has TRBV15 and TRBJ2-3; D remains ambiguous. The CDR3 contains 11 residues. Per germline, CDR1 LNHNV and CDR2 YYDKDF (reference sequence). Trimming pared 9 bases from V and 4 bases from J, leaving 8 bases between. The DNA for the CDR3 is TGTGCCACGGGCGGCCCAGATACGCAGTATTTT. As protein: CATGGPDTQYF.

This clonotype was counted between two and nine times. The genes are TRBV6-5 and TRBJ2-5, with TRBD1 matching over 7 bases. Germline V gene lookup returns CDR1 MNHEY and CDR2 SVGAGI. V was pared by 5 bases and J by 4 bases, with 13 bases of the junction left unmatched. This CDR3 spans 16 amino acids. This CDR3 reads CASSRTPGQKIETQYF. The CDR3 region has the DNA TGTGCCAGCAGTAGAACGCCGGGACAGAAAATAGAGACCCAGTACTTC.

In this sample, this clonotype turned up a few times. The CDR3 DNA reads as TGCGCCAGCAGCCAACCTCGGACTGCGAACACTGAAGCTTTCTTT. Amino acids: CASSQPRTANTEAFF. V gene TRBV4-1 combines with J gene TRBJ1-1; D remains ambiguous. The CDR3 is 15 residues long. Germline V gene data show CDR1 as MGHRA and CDR2 as YSYEKL. V gave up 2 bases and J gave up 1 base, with 11 bases separating them.

This clonotype was seen a few times. The chain couples TRBV29-1 to TRBJ1-2; D ambiguous. The CDR3 spans 13 residues. The V gene's germline CDR1 is SQVTM and CDR2 ANQGSEA. Trimming removed 4 bases from V and 5 bases from J, with 14 bases in between. CDR3 sequence (DNA): TGCAGCGTTGGTGAGCGGGTTGGGTATGGCTACACCTTC. Protein: CSVGERVGYGYTF.